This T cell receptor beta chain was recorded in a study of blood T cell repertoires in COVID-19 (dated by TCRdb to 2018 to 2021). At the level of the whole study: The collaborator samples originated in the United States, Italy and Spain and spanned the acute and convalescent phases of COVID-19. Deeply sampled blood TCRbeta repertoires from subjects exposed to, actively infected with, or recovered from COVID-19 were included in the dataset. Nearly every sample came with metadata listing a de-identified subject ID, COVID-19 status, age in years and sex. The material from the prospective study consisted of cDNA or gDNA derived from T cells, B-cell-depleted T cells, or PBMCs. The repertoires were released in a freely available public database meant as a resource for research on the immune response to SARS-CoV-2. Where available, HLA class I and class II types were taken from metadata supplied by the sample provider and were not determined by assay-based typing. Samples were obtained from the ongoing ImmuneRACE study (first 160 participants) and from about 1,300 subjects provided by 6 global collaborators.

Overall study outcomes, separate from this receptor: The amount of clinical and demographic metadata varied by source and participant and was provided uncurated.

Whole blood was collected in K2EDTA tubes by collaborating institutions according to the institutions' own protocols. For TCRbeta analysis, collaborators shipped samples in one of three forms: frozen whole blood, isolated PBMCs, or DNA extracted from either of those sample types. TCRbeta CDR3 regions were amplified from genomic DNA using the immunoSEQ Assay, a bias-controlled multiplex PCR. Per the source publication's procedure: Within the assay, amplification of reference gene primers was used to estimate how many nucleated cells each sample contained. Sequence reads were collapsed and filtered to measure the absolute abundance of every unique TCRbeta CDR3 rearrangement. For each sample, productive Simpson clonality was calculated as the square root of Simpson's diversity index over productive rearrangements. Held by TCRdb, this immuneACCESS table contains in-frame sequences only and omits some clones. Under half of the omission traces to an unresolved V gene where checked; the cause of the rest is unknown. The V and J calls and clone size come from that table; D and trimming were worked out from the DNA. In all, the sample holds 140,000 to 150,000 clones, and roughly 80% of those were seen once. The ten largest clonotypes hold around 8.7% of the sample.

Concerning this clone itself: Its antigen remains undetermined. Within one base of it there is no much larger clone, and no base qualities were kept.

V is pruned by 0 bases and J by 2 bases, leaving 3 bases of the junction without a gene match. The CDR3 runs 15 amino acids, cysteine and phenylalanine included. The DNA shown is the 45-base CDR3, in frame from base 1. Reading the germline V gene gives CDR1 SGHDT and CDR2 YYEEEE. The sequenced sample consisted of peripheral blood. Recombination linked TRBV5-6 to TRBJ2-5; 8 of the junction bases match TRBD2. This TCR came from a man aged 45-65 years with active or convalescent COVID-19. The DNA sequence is TGTGCCAGCAGCTTGGCCGGGGGGGCACAAGAGACCCAGTACTTC. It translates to CASSLAGGAQETQYF.